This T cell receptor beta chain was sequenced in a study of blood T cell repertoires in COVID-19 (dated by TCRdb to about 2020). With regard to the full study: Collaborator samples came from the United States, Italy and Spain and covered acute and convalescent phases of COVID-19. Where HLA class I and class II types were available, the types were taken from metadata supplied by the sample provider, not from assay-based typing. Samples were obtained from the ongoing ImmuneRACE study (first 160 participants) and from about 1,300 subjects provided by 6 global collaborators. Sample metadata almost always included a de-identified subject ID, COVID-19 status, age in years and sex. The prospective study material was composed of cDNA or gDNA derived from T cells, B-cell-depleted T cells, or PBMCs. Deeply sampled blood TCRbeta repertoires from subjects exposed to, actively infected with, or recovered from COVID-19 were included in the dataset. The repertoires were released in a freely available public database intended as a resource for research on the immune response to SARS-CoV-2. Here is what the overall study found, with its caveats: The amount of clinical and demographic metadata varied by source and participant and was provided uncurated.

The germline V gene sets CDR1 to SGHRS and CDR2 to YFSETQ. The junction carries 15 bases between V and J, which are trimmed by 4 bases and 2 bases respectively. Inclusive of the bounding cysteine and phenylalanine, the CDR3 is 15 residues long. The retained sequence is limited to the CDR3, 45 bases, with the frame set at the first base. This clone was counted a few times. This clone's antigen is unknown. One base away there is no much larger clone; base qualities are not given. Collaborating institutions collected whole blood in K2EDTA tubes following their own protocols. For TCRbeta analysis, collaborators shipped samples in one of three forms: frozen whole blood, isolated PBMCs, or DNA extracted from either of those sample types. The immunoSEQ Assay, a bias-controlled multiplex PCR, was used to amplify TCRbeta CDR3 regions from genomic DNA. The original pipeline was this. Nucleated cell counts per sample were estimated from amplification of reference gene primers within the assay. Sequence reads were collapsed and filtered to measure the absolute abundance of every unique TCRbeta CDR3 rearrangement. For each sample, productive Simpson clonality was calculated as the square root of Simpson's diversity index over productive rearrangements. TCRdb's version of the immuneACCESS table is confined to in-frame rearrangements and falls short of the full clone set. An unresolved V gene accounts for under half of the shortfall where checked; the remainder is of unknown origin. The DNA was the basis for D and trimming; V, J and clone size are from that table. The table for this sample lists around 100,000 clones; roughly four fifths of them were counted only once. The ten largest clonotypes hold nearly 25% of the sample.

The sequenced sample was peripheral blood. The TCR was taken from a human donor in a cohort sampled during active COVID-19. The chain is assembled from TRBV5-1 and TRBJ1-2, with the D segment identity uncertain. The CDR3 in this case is CASSRQGEQNYGYTF. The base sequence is TGCGCCAGCAGCCGGCAAGGAGAGCAGAACTATGGCTACACCTTC.